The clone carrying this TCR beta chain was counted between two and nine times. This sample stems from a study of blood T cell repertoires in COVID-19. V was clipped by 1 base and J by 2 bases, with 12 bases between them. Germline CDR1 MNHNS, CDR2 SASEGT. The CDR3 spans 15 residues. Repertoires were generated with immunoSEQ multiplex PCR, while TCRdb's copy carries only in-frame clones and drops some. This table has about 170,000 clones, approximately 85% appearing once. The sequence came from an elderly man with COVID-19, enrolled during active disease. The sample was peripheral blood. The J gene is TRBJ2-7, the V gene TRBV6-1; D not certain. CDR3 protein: CASSEGGHSAYEQYF. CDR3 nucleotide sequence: TGTGCCAGCAGTGAAGGTGGGCATTCCGCCTACGAGCAGTACTTC.